This TCR beta chain was sequenced in a study of T-cell memory formation after mild COVID-19. TCRdb re-derived calls from the 5' RACE reads in MiXCR, one entry per CDR3 protein. The sample includes under 450,000 distinct CDR3 sequences, roughly 14% seen only once; the top ten take about 22%. In this sample, this clonotype turned up many times. This TCR derives from a man aged 18 to 29 who had mild COVID-19 (a few samples of this study predate the infection). Cell type and time point are not known. Sequences were obtained from PBMCs or a T cell subset sorted from them (not recorded which).

DNA of the CDR3: TGTGCCTGGGACAGGGATAACGGGGAGCTGTTTTTT. Translating it yields CAWDRDNGELFF. The V call is TRBV30, the J call TRBJ2-2; 7 nucleotides line up with TRBD1. Germline V gene sequence: CDR1 GTSNPN, CDR2 SVGIG (reference sequence). V shed 5 bases, J shed 7 bases, and the junction held 4 bases outside the gene matches. The CDR3 sequence is 12 residues long.